These T cell receptor beta chains were read from a single sample in a study of cytomegalovirus exposure and HLA in healthy donors. The protocol was immunoSEQ multiplex PCR, while the TCRdb copy is restricted to in-frame clones and leaves out a portion. The sample carries about 160,000 clones, approximately 80% recorded once. What was sequenced was PBMCs. The receptor set was obtained from a young man in good health and CMV-seronegative. The CDR3 runs from the conserved cysteine through the conserved F or W. The D gene is left open where the match is weak. Only part of the rows carry a size: once, few, many, or a class if the clone is expanded.

V gene	clone size	J gene	D gene	CDR3 DNA	CDR3 protein
TRBV15	.	TRBJ2-1	TRBD1	TGTGCCACCAGCCCAAACGTACAGGGGAATGAGCAGTTCTTC	CATSPNVQGNEQFF
TRBV7-3	.	TRBJ2-1	TRBD2	TGTGCCAGCAGCCGCGGGGGGCGGGAGTTCAAAAATGAGCAGTTCTTC	CASSRGGREFKNEQFF
TRBV27	.	TRBJ2-5	.	TGTGCCAGCAGCCTGTACAGTACCCAAGAGACCCAGTACTTC	CASSLYSTQETQYF
TRBV29-1	.	TRBJ1-1	.	TGCAGCGTTGAAGATATAGTAAACACTGAAGCTTTCTTT	CSVEDIVNTEAFF
TRBV28	.	TRBJ2-7	TRBD2	TGTGCCAGCAGTCCCCGGACTAGCGGGGTCTCCTACGAGCAGTACTTC	CASSPRTSGVSYEQYF
TRBV6-5	.	TRBJ1-2	TRBD1	TGTGCCAGCAGAACCCTGGGACAGAACTATGGCTACACCTTC	CASRTLGQNYGYTF
TRBV29-1	.	TRBJ2-7	.	TGCAGCGTTGAAGATCGAGCTCGGCGAAGCAGCGGCTACGAGCAGTACTTC	CSVEDRARRSSGYEQYF
TRBV6-5	once	TRBJ2-7	TRBD1	TGTGCCAGCAGCGTAGACAGGGGCGAGCAGTACTTC	CASSVDRGEQYF
TRBV9	.	TRBJ1-2	TRBD1	TGTGCCAGCAGCGTCGGACAGGGGGCTTCGAACTATGGCTACACCTTC	CASSVGQGASNYGYTF
TRBV6-5	once	TRBJ2-7	.	TGTGCCAGCAGTTACATGGGGAAGCGGTACGAGCAGTACTTC	CASSYMGKRYEQYF
TRBV9	.	TRBJ2-5	TRBD1	TGTGCCAGCAGCTACAGGGGGGTCGGGGCCCAGTACTTC	CASSYRGVGAQYF
TRBV18	.	TRBJ1-2	TRBD1	TGTGCCAGCTCACCCGCGGGACAGTCTTATGGCTACACCTTC	CASSPAGQSYGYTF
TRBV28	.	TRBJ2-3	TRBD2	TGTGCCAGCAGCCGGCGGGGGGGCACAGATACGCAGTATTTT	CASSRRGGTDTQYF
TRBV19	.	TRBJ1-6	TRBD1	TGTGCCAGTAGTGCGAGACAGGGGGCGAATTCCCCCCTCCACTTT	CASSARQGANSPLHF
TRBV28	.	TRBJ2-7	TRBD1	TGTGCCAGCAGCATCGGACAGGGGGGGTACGAGCAGTACTTC	CASSIGQGGYEQYF
TRBV28	.	TRBJ2-3	TRBD1	TGTGCCAGCAGTTTAAGGGGACAGGGCCTTACAGATACGCAGTATTTT	CASSLRGQGLTDTQYF
TRBV28	few	TRBJ2-7	.	TGTGCCAGCAGCTTTCCGGGACATACCTACGAGCAGTACTTC	CASSFPGHTYEQYF
TRBV2	.	TRBJ1-5	.	TGTGCCAGCATAGGGTTGGGGGGTGGTCAGCCCCAGCATTTT	CASIGLGGGQPQHF
TRBV29-1	.	TRBJ1-1	.	TGCAGCGTTGAAGACCGGTCTTTCTTT	CSVEDRSFF
TRBV7-3	once	TRBJ2-6	TRBD1	TGTGCCAGCAGCTTTCTCCTTTCTCTACAGGGGGGAATATCTGGGGCCAACGTCCTGACTTTC	CASSFLLSLQGGISGANVLTF
TRBV4-3	once	TRBJ2-7	.	TGCGCCAGCAGCCAGGGACACCCGGCCGAGCAGTACTTC	CASSQGHPAEQYF
TRBV28	.	TRBJ1-5	.	TGTGCCAGCAGTTTACCCGGGGTCAATCAGCCCCAGCATTTT	CASSLPGVNQPQHF
TRBV28	.	TRBJ2-7	.	TGTGCCAGCAGGAGTTACGAGCAGTACTTC	CASRSYEQYF
TRBV19	.	TRBJ1-1	TRBD1	TGTGCCAGTAGAGGACAGGCGATCATGAACACTGAAGCTTTCTTT	CASRGQAIMNTEAFF
TRBV28	.	TRBJ2-1	TRBD1	TGTGCCAGCCTAACTTTAGGGGGCGAGCAGTTCTTC	CASLTLGGEQFF
TRBV11-2	.	TRBJ1-2	.	TGTGCCAGCAGCTTAGTGGGGCAGCCAAACTATGGCTACACCTTC	CASSLVGQPNYGYTF
TRBV7-7	.	TRBJ2-1	.	TGTGCCAGCAGCCTGGGGCAGGGAAATGAGCAGTTCTTC	CASSLGQGNEQFF
TRBV5-1	once	TRBJ2-3	.	TGCGCCAGCAGCTTGGCGGGGGGCGAATATAATACGCAGTATTTT	CASSLAGGEYNTQYF
TRBV4-1	few	TRBJ1-1	.	TGCGCCAGCAGCCAAGGATTTGCACCGGGGAACACTGAAGCTTTCTTT	CASSQGFAPGNTEAFF
TRBV7-8	.	TRBJ1-2	.	TGTGCCGGCTTTAACGGGAGGGGAACTACCTACTATGGCTACACCTTC	CAGFNGRGTTYYGYTF
TRBV28	.	TRBJ1-1	TRBD1	TGTGCCAGCAGTTTAATGATTGGACAGGGGTGGGGGACTGAAGCTTTCTTT	CASSLMIGQGWGTEAFF
TRBV28	.	TRBJ2-7	.	TGTGCCAGCAGTTTAAATCGGTGGGGCAGACAGTACGAGCAGTACTTC	CASSLNRWGRQYEQYF
TRBV28	.	TRBJ1-2	.	TGTGCCAGCAGTGCCCAGGGGAAAGGAGACTATGGCTACACCTTC	CASSAQGKGDYGYTF
TRBV4-3	.	TRBJ1-1	.	TGCGCCAGCAGCCAAGACAGAATGAACACTGAAGCTTTCTTT	CASSQDRMNTEAFF